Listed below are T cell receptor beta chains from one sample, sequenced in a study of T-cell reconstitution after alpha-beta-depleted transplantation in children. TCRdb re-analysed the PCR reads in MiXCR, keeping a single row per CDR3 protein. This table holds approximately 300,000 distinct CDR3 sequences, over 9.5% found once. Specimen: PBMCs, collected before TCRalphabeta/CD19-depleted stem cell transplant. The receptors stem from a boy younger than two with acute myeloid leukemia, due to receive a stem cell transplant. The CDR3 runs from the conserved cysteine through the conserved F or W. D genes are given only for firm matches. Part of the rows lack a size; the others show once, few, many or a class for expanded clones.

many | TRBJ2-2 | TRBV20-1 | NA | CSARIFSTGELFF | TGCAGTGCTAGAATCTTCAGTACCGGGGAGCTGTTTTTT
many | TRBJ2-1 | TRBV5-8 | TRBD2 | CASSLLPSGGLEEQFF | TGTGCCAGCAGCTTATTGCCTAGCGGGGGTTTAGAGGAGCAGTTCTTC
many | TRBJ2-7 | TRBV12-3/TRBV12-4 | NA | CASSFRRTYEQYF | TGTGCCAGCAGTTTTAGACGGACCTACGAGCAGTACTTC
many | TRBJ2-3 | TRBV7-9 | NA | CASSLWGLSDTQYF | TGTGCCAGCAGCTTATGGGGATTAAGTGATACGCAGTATTTT
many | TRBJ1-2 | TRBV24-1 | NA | CATSDLDRSYGYTF | TGTGCCACCAGTGATTTGGACAGGTCCTATGGCTACACCTTC
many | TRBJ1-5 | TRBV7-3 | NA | CASSLDGNQPQHF | TGTGCCAGCAGCTTGGACGGCAATCAGCCCCAGCATTTT
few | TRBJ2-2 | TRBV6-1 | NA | CASSRGGGGELFF | TGTGCCAGCAGTAGGGGGGGTGGTGGGGAGCTGTTTTTT
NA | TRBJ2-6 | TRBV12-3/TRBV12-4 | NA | CTSSPRQYISSGANVLTF | TGTACCAGCAGTCCCCGACAGTATATAAGCTCTGGGGCCAACGTCCTGACTTTC
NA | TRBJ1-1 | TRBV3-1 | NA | CASSQMRDTEAFF | TGTGCCAGCAGCCAAATGAGGGATACTGAAGCTTTCTTT
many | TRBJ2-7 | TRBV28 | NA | CASSKTGSYEQYF | TGTGCCAGCAGCAAAACAGGGTCCTACGAGCAGTACTTC
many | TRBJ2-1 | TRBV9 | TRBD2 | CASSVGTSGSSYNEQFF | TGTGCCAGCAGCGTGGGGACTAGCGGGAGCAGTTACAATGAGCAGTTCTTC
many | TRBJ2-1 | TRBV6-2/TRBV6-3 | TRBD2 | CASSHSGSINEQFF | TGTGCCAGCAGCCATAGCGGGAGCATCAATGAGCAGTTCTTC
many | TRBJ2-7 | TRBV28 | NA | CASSLPQAQSYEQYF | TGTGCCAGCAGTTTACCCCAAGCCCAATCCTACGAGCAGTACTTC
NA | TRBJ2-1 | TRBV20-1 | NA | CSGVGGHNEQFF | TGCAGTGGAGTGGGGGGACACAATGAGCAGTTCTTC
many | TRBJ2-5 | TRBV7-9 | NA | CASSLRPGLAETQYF | TGTGCCAGCAGCTTACGTCCAGGGTTGGCAGAGACCCAGTACTTC
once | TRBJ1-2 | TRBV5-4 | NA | CASSLDGDLDGYTF | TGTGCCAGCAGCTTGGATGGGGACCTGGATGGCTACACCTTC
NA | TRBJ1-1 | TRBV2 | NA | CASSEDTEAFF | TGTGCCAGCAGTGAAGACACTGAAGCTTTCTTT
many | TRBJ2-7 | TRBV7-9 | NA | CASSLGTSRVDEQYF | TGTGCCAGCAGCTTGGGTACTAGCCGGGTCGACGAGCAGTACTTC
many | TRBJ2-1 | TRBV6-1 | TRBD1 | CASRPGQFYNEQFF | TGTGCCAGCAGACCGGGACAGTTTTACAATGAGCAGTTCTTC
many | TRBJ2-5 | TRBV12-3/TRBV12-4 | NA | CASSLSQKQGGLQETQYF | TGTGCCAGCAGTTTATCCCAAAAACAGGGAGGATTACAAGAGACCCAGTACTTC
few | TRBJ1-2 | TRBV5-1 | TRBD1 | CASSITTGAVYGYTF | TGCGCCAGCAGCATTACGACAGGGGCCGTCTATGGCTACACCTTC
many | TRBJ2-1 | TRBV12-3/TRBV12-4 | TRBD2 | CASSLSGKVVEQFF | TGTGCCAGCAGTTTGAGCGGGAAAGTGGTTGAGCAGTTCTTC
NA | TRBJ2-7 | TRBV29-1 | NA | CSVGGPAPYEQYF | TGCAGCGTTGGGGGGCCTGCCCCGTACGAGCAGTACTTC
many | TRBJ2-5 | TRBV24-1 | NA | CATSGGRRQETQYF | TGTGCCACCAGTGGCGGACGGAGACAAGAGACCCAGTACTTC
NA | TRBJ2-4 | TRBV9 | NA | CASSVDISGNIQYF | TGTGCCAGCAGCGTAGATATCTCTGGAAACATTCAGTACTTC
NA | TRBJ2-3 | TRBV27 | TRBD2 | CASSYHNGTSGRAATDTQYF | TGTGCCAGCAGTTATCATAACGGGACTAGCGGGAGGGCCGCGACAGATACGCAGTATTTT
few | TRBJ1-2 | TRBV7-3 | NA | CASSLRGGSNYGYTF | TGTGCCAGCAGCCTTAGGGGCGGCTCTAACTATGGCTACACCTTC
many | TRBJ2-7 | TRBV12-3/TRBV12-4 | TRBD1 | CASSLGTWVDRGLNF | TGTGCCAGCAGTTTGGGGACCTGGGTTGACAGGGGGCTCAACTTC
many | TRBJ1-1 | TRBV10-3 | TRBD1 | CAIGDSSNTEAFF | TGTGCCATCGGGGACAGCTCTAACACTGAAGCTTTCTTT
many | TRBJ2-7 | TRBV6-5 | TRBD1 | CASSYSGQPFYEQYF | TGTGCCAGCAGTTACTCGGGACAGCCCTTCTACGAGCAGTACTTC
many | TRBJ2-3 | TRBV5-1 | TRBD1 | CASSLAGQASDTQYF | TGCGCCAGCAGCTTGGCCGGACAGGCCTCAGATACGCAGTATTTT
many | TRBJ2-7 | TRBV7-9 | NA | CASSWDTYEQYF | TGTGCCAGCAGCTGGGACACCTACGAGCAGTACTTC
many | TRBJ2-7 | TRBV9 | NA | CASSVGPSYEQYF | TGTGCCAGCAGCGTGGGACCCTCCTACGAGCAGTACTTC
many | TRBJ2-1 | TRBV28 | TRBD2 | CASSLSGLAAYNEQFF | TGTGCCAGCAGTTTAAGCGGACTAGCGGCCTACAATGAGCAGTTCTTC
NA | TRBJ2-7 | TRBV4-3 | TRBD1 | CASSRGQGMGYEQYF | TGCGCCAGCAGCCGAGGACAGGGTATGGGGTACGAGCAGTACTTC
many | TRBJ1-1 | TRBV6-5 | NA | CASGPGQLEAFF | TGTGCCAGCGGTCCGGGGCAACTTGAAGCTTTCTTT
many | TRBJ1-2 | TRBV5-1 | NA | CASSLDVGYYGYTF | TGCGCCAGCAGCTTGGATGTAGGGTACTATGGCTACACCTTC
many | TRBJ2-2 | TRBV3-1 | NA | CASSQDDNTGELFF | TGTGCCAGCAGCCAAGATGACAACACCGGGGAGCTGTTTTTT
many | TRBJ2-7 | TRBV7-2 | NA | CASSRGPAGISYEQYF | TGTGCCAGCAGCCGGGGGCCAGCGGGGATCTCCTACGAGCAGTACTTC
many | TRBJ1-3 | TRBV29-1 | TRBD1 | CSVRTGLGNTIYF | TGCAGCGTCCGGACAGGGCTGGGAAACACCATATATTTT
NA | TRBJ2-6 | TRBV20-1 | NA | CSARALPAGNVLTF | TGCAGTGCTAGAGCCCTGCCGGCGGGCAACGTCCTGACTTTC
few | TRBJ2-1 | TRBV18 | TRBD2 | CASSPSGGFDNEQFF | TGTGCCAGCTCACCATCGGGAGGGTTCGACAATGAGCAGTTCTTC
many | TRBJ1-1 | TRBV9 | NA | CASSVESGNGEAFF | TGTGCCAGCAGCGTAGAGTCCGGGAATGGTGAAGCTTTCTTT
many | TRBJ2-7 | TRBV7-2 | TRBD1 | CASSLRDRAAYEQYF | TGTGCCAGCAGCTTAAGGGACAGGGCAGCCTACGAGCAGTACTTC
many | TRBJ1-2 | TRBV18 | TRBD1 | CASSPPQGAAGYTF | TGTGCCAGCTCACCACCCCAGGGGGCGGCTGGCTACACCTTC
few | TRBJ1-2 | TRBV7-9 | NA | CASSEFDGSYGYTF | TGTGCCAGCAGCGAATTCGACGGCTCGTATGGCTACACCTTC
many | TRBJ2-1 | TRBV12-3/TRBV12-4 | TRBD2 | CASSLLAGGLGNEQFF | TGTGCCAGCAGTTTACTAGCGGGAGGGCTCGGGAATGAGCAGTTCTTC
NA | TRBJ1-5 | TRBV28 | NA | CASSFGGRGWTQPQHF | TGTGCCAGCAGTTTCGGAGGACGAGGCTGGACTCAGCCCCAGCATTTT
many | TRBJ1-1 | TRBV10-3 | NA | CAISRDGLNTEAFF | TGTGCCATCTCCCGAGACGGACTGAACACTGAAGCTTTCTTT
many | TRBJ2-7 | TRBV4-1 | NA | CASSQALLLPGAPAGEQYF | TGCGCCAGCAGCCAAGCTCTCTTATTACCAGGGGCACCGGCGGGGGAGCAGTACTTC
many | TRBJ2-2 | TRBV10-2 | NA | CAGGETGELFF | TGCGCCGGGGGAGAGACCGGGGAGCTGTTTTTT